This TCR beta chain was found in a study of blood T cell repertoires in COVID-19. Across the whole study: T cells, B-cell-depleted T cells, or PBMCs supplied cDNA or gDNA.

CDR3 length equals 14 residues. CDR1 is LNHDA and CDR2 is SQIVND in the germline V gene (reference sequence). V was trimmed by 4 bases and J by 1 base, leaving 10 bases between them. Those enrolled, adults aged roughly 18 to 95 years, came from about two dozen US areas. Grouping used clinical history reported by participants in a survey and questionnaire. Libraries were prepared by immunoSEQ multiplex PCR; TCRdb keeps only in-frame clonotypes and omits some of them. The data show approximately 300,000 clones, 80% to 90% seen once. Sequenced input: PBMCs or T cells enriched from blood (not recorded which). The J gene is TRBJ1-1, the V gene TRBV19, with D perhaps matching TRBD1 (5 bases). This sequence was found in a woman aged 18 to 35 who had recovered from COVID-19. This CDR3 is CASSKRQKNTEAFF. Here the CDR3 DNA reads TGTGCCAGTAGTAAAAGACAGAAGAACACTGAAGCTTTCTTT.